The clone carrying this TCR beta chain occurred many times. Its antigen is undetermined. This CDR3 contains 15 residues. CDR1 and CDR2 (germline): LNHNV, YYDKDF (reference sequence). The V end lost 1 base, the J end lost 4 bases, and 13 bases lay between the germline ends. No fewer than 7 million PBMCs went into each sample. This specimen belongs to a study of blood T cells in healthy people across ages. It was with a sample-barcoded 5' primer and a J-beta primer mix that a second PCR of roughly 7 to 12 cycles was run. TCRdb processed the 5' RACE reads anew with MiXCR; each CDR3 protein has one entry. The sample lists some 700,000 distinct CDR3 sequences, about 40% occurring once. Study conclusions and caveats: Both naive CD4+ cell counts and diversity were greater in long-lived donors than in aged donors.

The chain uses TRBV15 and TRBJ2-5; either TRBD1 or TRBD2 may supply D (5 bases each). The sequenced sample consisted of blood. The source is a woman aged 55-69 years in good health. The CDR3 sequence is CATSRGNGAPETQYF. The DNA for the CDR3 is TGTGCCACCAGCAGAGGGAACGGGGCCCCAGAGACCCAGTACTTC.